The 29 T cell receptor beta chains below were found in one sample sequenced in a study of blood T cell repertoires in COVID-19. Profiling relied on immunoSEQ multiplex PCR, and the TCRdb table lists in-frame clones only, not all of them. The sample lists tens of thousands of clones; about 86% were seen once. The sample was peripheral blood. These receptors all come from a man aged 50 to 59 with acute or convalescent COVID-19.

The chain's CDR3 is CASSDRLGVLETQYF. In DNA form, the CDR3 reads TGCGCCAGCAGTGATAGACTAGGCGTTTTGGAGACCCAGTACTTC. The rearrangement uses TRBV10-2 and TRBJ2-5; tentative D call: TRBD2 (6 bases). Looked up from germline, CDR1 is WSHSY and CDR2 is SAAADI. CDR3 length equals 15 residues. V shed 3 bases and J shed 5 bases, with 16 bases lying between them.

V gene TRBV27 combines with J gene TRBJ2-7, with TRBD2 matching over 9 bases. This CDR3 has 16 residues. Germline trimming cut 6 bases from V and 2 bases from J; bases unmatched to any gene: 11. Germline CDR1 reads MNHEY; CDR2 reads SMNVEV (reference sequence). The CDR3 DNA follows: TGTGCCAGCAGCTCGCGAGCGGGAGGCCCTCCCTACGAGCAGTACTTC. It translates to CASSSRAGGPPYEQYF.

CDR3 protein: CASSSTSGGAYTGELFF. For the CDR3, the DNA is TGTGCCAGCAGTTCCACTAGCGGGGGTGCTTACACCGGGGAGCTGTTTTTT. The chain links TRBV11-3 to TRBJ2-2, with TRBD2 matching over 11 bases. The germline CDR1 and CDR2 sequences are SGHNT and YENEEA. This CDR3 comprises 17 residues. V gave up 6 bases and J gave up 3 bases; unmatched junction bases: 9.

The J gene is TRBJ2-2, the V gene TRBV7-9, with TRBD1 as a possible D gene (6 bases). CDR3 length: 14 residues. The V and J ends lost 5 bases and 6 bases respectively, with 13 bases between them. The germline CDR1 and CDR2 sequences are SEHNR and FQNEAQ (reference sequence). DNA of the CDR3: TGTGCCAGCAGCCCGTACAGGGAAGCCGGGGAGCTGTTTTTT. It is translated as CASSPYREAGELFF.

V gene TRBV6-5 combines with J gene TRBJ2-7, with 10 bases lining up with TRBD1. Looked up from germline, CDR1 is MNHEY and CDR2 is SVGAGI. V shed 5 bases, J shed 4 bases, and the junction held 5 bases outside the gene matches. CDR3 length equals 14 residues. This CDR3 reads CASSPGQGSYEQYF. The CDR3 DNA reads TGTGCCAGCAGTCCGGGACAGGGGTCATACGAGCAGTACTTC.

The chain combines TRBV19 with TRBJ1-2; weak D call: TRBD1 (5 bases). Germline loops: CDR1 LNHDA, CDR2 SQIVND (reference sequence). The CDR3 is 15 amino acids. V was cut by 1 base and J by 4 bases, with 13 bases left in between. The chain's CDR3 is CASSIGQGVTYGYTF. CDR3 nucleotide sequence: TGTGCCAGTAGTATAGGCCAGGGCGTCACCTATGGCTACACCTTC. The full variable domain, with the rest looked up from reference TRBV19 and TRBJ1-2, is DGGITQSPKYLFRKEGQNVTLSCEQNLNHDAMYWYRQDPGQGLRLIYYSQIVNDFQKGDIAEGYSVSREKKESFPLTVTSAQKNPTAFYLCASSIGQGVTYGYTFGSGTRLTVV.

The V call is TRBV27, the J call TRBJ1-2, with no clear D. V gave up 2 bases and J gave up 1 base, with 8 bases separating them. Germline V lookup: CDR1 MNHEY, CDR2 SMNVEV (reference sequence). The CDR3 covers 14 residues. The CDR3 sequence: CASSLEGGNYGYTF. In DNA form, the CDR3 reads TGTGCCAGCAGTTTAGAGGGCGGTAACTATGGCTACACCTTC.

This clone was detected a few times. The chain is built from TRBV9 and TRBJ2-5, with D perhaps TRBD2 (6 bases). Trimming took 2 bases from V and 4 from J, leaving 15 bases between them. The CDR3 runs 15 residues. The V gene's germline CDR1 is SGDLS and CDR2 YYNGEE. The CDR3 spells CASSVHGGYGETQYF. CDR3 DNA: TGTGCCAGCAGCGTTCATGGGGGGTACGGAGAGACCCAGTACTTC. Filled out from reference TRBV9 and TRBJ2-5, the complete variable domain reads DSGVTQTPKHLITATGQRVTLRCSPRSGDLSVYWYQQSLDQGLQFLIQYYNGEERAKGNILERFSAQQFPDLHSELNLSSLELGDSALYFCASSVHGGYGETQYFGPGTRLLVL.

The chain uses TRBV10-1 and TRBJ2-7; D gene ambiguous. Trimming removed 2 bases from V and 0 bases from J, with 11 bases in between. This CDR3 has 15 residues. Germline CDR1 is WNHNN and CDR2 is SYGVQD (reference sequence). The CDR3, as DNA: TGCGCCAGCAGTGAGCTCCCGGTGAGCTCCTACGAGCAGTACTTC. As protein: CASSELPVSSYEQYF.

The rearrangement joins TRBV6-5 to TRBJ1-2, with D tentatively TRBD1 (5 bases). V shed 8 bases and J shed 7 bases, with 20 bases lying between them. The CDR3 length is 14 residues. CDR1 is MNHEY, CDR2 SVGAGI, per germline. CDR3 nucleotides: TGTGCCAGCGCCGGTACAGGTCGGTTGCGTGGCTACACCTTC. Translation gives CASAGTGRLRGYTF.

The chain recombines TRBV3-1 (or the pseudogene TRBV3-2) with TRBJ2-1, with 8 bases fitting TRBD2. This CDR3 contains 13 residues. The germline V gene has CDR1 LGHDT and CDR2 YNNKEL (reference sequence). Germline trimming cut 2 bases from V and 9 bases from J; bases unmatched to any gene: 3. The CDR3 spells CASSQPRGGEQFF. CDR3 DNA sequence: TGTGCCAGCAGCCAACCCCGGGGGGGTGAGCAGTTCTTC.

V gene TRBV7-9 combines with J gene TRBJ1-4; 9 positions agree with TRBD1. V trimming: 4 bases; J trimming: 10 bases; junction bases outside the gene matches: 10. The CDR3 totals 15 residues. CDR1 and CDR2 (germline): SEHNR, FQNEAQ (reference sequence). Here the CDR3 reads CASSSDTGGRGKLFF. The CDR3 coding sequence is TGTGCCAGCAGCTCCGATACAGGGGGCAGGGGAAAACTGTTTTTT.

The genes are TRBV7-8 and TRBJ2-1; 7 nucleotides match TRBD1. The CDR3 runs 14 residues. Per the germline V gene, CDR1 is SGHVS and CDR2 is FQNEAQ. V gave up 5 bases and J gave up 7 bases; unmatched junction bases: 8. CDR3 sequence: CASSADRVWNEQFF. The CDR3 coding sequence is TGTGCCAGCAGCGCCGACAGGGTTTGGAATGAGCAGTTCTTC. Together with reference TRBV7-8 and TRBJ2-1, the CDR3 gives the full variable domain: GAGVSQSPRYKVAKRGQDVALRCDPISGHVSLFWYQQALGQGPEFLTYFQNEAQLDKSGLPSDRFFAERPEGSVSTLKIQRTQQEDSAVYLCASSADRVWNEQFFGPGTRLTVL.

V usage is TRBV6-5 and J usage is TRBJ1-1; D is undetermined. V lost 0 bases and J 5 bases, leaving 10 bases between the germline ends. The length of the CDR3 is 14 residues. Germline CDR1 MNHEY, CDR2 SVGAGI. CDR3 amino acids: CASSYSYGRTEAFF. In DNA, the CDR3 is TGTGCCAGCAGTTACTCCTACGGGAGGACTGAAGCTTTCTTT.

This clone occurred once. The rearrangement joins TRBV25-1 to TRBJ1-2; D is perhaps TRBD1 (5 bases). CDR3 length: 16 residues. The germline V gene encodes CDR1 MGHDK and CDR2 SYGVNS. The germline V and J ends were trimmed by 6 bases and 0 bases, with 17 bases remaining between them. The CDR3 protein is CASSRLTGVANYGYTF. The CDR3, as DNA: TGTGCCAGCAGCCGCCTCACAGGAGTAGCTAACTATGGCTACACCTTC.

J is TRBJ2-7 and V is TRBV2; 7 positions match TRBD2. The CDR3 contains 14 residues. Germline V CDR1 and CDR2: SNHLY, FYNNEI. J gave up 0 bases and V 8 bases, and 7 bases lay outside the gene matches. The CDR3 DNA is TGTGCCAGCTCTCGACTAGCATTCTCCTACGAGCAGTACTTC. It codes for CASSRLAFSYEQYF.

The chain combines TRBV2 with TRBJ2-2; perhaps TRBD1 as D (7 bases). Between the trimmed V and J ends, which lost 3 bases and 4 bases, there was a span of 9 bases. There are 14 residues in the CDR3. Germline V CDR1 and CDR2: SNHLY, FYNNEI. Here the CDR3 reads CASSDRGATGELFF. CDR3 DNA: TGTGCCAGCAGTGACAGGGGGGCCACCGGGGAGCTGTTTTTT.

The rearrangement joins TRBV7-3 to TRBJ2-7; 11 bases are shared with TRBD2. Germline V gene data show CDR1 as SGHTA and CDR2 as FQGTGA. J lost 1 base, V lost 5 bases, and 4 bases had no gene match. CDR3 length: 15 amino acids. The CDR3 DNA reads as TGTGCCAGCAGCGAGGGACTAGCGGATTCCTACGAGCAGTACTTC. Amino acids: CASSEGLADSYEQYF.

The chain links TRBV4-1 to TRBJ2-3, with TRBD1 as a possible D gene (5 bases). Germline lookup yields CDR1 MGHRA and CDR2 YSYEKL. The CDR3 extends over 16 amino acids. Trimming shortened V by 0 bases and J by 7 bases, and 17 bases separated the two germline ends. This CDR3 reads CASSQDLLGRAHTQYF. The CDR3 DNA reads TGCGCCAGCAGCCAAGATCTTTTGGGGCGCGCCCATACGCAGTATTTT.

The V call is TRBV30, the J call TRBJ1-1; D uncertain. The CDR3 runs 14 residues. Trimming removed 1 base from V and 4 bases from J, with 13 bases in between. Germline V CDR1 and CDR2: GTSNPN, SVGIG (reference sequence). CDR3: CAWSALGRGTEAFF. In DNA, the CDR3 is TGTGCCTGGAGTGCCCTCGGACGGGGCACTGAAGCTTTCTTT. The complete variable domain, with remaining parts taken from reference TRBV30 and TRBJ1-1, reads SQTIHQWPATLVQPVGSPLSLECTVEGTSNPNLYWYRQAAGRGLQLLFYSVGIGQISSEVPQNLSASRPQDRQFILSSKKLLLSDSGFYLCAWSALGRGTEAFFGQGTRLTVV.

The chain has TRBV3-1 (or the pseudogene TRBV3-2) and TRBJ2-1; 8 nucleotides agree with TRBD2. This CDR3 is built from 20 residues. CDR1 is LGHDT and CDR2 is YNNKEL in the germline V gene (reference sequence). Unmatched junction bases numbered 13, after V lost 0 bases and J lost 0 bases. The CDR3 DNA reads as TGTGCCAGCAGCCAAGAAGAACTAGCGGTCATGAGAGCCTCCTACAATGAGCAGTTCTTC. It codes for CASSQEELAVMRASYNEQFF.

The chain is built from TRBV5-5 and TRBJ1-5, with 7 bases lining up with TRBD1. Germline V gene sequence: CDR1 SGHKS, CDR2 YYEKEE (reference sequence). Trimming cost V 1 base and J 9 bases; bases outside gene matches: 10. The CDR3 consists of 15 residues. The CDR3 DNA is TGTGCCAGCAGCTTGAACCCAGGGGGTAACCGGCCCCAGCATTTT. Translation gives CASSLNPGGNRPQHF.

V is TRBV5-1 and J is TRBJ2-2; D is uncertain. The CDR3 contains 16 residues. The germline V gene encodes CDR1 SGHRS and CDR2 YFSETQ. V lost 6 bases and J 0 bases, leaving 15 bases between the germline ends. The CDR3 coding sequence is TGCGCCAGCACTTCCCTAGGTGGTGCGAACACCGGGGAGCTGTTTTTT. Amino acid sequence: CASTSLGGANTGELFF.

The V and J genes are TRBV5-8 and TRBJ1-1, with 7 positions matching TRBD1. The CDR3 is 16 amino acids. V was clipped by 0 bases and J by 6 bases; unmatched bases: 11. CDR1 SGHTS and CDR2 YDEGEE come from the germline V gene. The CDR3 DNA reads TGTGCCAGCAGCTTGGCCTTCATTGGACAGGTGGCTGAAGCTTTCTTT. Amino acids: CASSLAFIGQVAEAFF. Combining the CDR3 with reference TRBV5-8 and TRBJ1-1 gives the whole variable domain EAGVTQSPTHLIKTRGQQATLRCSPISGHTSVYWYQQALGLGLQFLLWYDEGEERNRGNFPPRFSGRQFPNYSSELNVNALELEDSALYLCASSLAFIGQVAEAFFGQGTRLTVV.

This rearrangement joins TRBV6-2 or TRBV6-3 to TRBJ2-1; D is perhaps TRBD2 (6 bases). This CDR3 comprises 14 residues. Trimming took 4 bases from V and 4 from J, leaving 11 bases between them. The germline V gene has CDR1 MNHEY and CDR2 SVGEGT. CDR3 DNA sequence: TGTGCCAGCAGTTTCGCGGGGAGGTACAATGAGCAGTTCTTC. It codes for CASSFAGRYNEQFF.

V usage is TRBV6-5 and J usage is TRBJ2-7; perhaps TRBD1 as D (6 bases). The CDR3 runs to 15 residues. Germline lookup yields CDR1 MNHEY and CDR2 SVGAGI. Trimming cost V 6 bases and J 2 bases, with 17 bases left between them. The CDR3 spells CASRSYSGAAYEQYF. CDR3 DNA: TGTGCCAGCAGAAGTTATTCAGGGGCAGCCTACGAGCAGTACTTC.

This chain uses TRBV14 with TRBJ1-1; D is unresolved. V lost 1 base, J lost 8 bases, and 5 bases lay in between. The V gene's germline CDR1 is SGHDN and CDR2 FVKESK. The CDR3 totals 11 residues. CDR3: CASSQGREAFF. The DNA of the CDR3 is TGTGCCAGCAGCCAAGGCCGGGAAGCTTTCTTT. The whole variable domain, remainder taken from reference TRBV14 and TRBJ1-1, is EAGVTQFPSHSVIEKGQTVTLRCDPISGHDNLYWYRRVMGKEIKFLLHFVKESKQDESGMPNNRFLAERTGGTYSTLKVQPAELEDSGVYFCASSQGREAFFGQGTRLTVV.

The chain links TRBV19 to TRBJ2-3; maybe TRBD1 (5 bases). The CDR3 loop spans 12 amino acids. Germline V gene lookup returns CDR1 LNHDA and CDR2 SQIVND (reference sequence). The V gene lost 8 bases and the J gene lost 5 bases, with 11 bases spanning the gap. CDR3 loop: CASGWGGDTQYF. Written as DNA, the CDR3 is TGTGCCAGTGGATGGGGCGGAGATACGCAGTATTTT.

The J gene is TRBJ1-4, the V gene TRBV5-4, with TRBD1 matching 10 bases. Looked up from germline, CDR1 is SGHNT and CDR2 is YYREEE (reference sequence). Germline trimming cut 3 bases from V and 0 bases from J; bases unmatched to any gene: 5. This CDR3 is 17 amino acids long. CDR3 DNA sequence: TGTGCCAGCAGCTCCGGACAGGGGGGGGCAACTAATGAAAAACTGTTTTTT. Translation: CASSSGQGGATNEKLFF.